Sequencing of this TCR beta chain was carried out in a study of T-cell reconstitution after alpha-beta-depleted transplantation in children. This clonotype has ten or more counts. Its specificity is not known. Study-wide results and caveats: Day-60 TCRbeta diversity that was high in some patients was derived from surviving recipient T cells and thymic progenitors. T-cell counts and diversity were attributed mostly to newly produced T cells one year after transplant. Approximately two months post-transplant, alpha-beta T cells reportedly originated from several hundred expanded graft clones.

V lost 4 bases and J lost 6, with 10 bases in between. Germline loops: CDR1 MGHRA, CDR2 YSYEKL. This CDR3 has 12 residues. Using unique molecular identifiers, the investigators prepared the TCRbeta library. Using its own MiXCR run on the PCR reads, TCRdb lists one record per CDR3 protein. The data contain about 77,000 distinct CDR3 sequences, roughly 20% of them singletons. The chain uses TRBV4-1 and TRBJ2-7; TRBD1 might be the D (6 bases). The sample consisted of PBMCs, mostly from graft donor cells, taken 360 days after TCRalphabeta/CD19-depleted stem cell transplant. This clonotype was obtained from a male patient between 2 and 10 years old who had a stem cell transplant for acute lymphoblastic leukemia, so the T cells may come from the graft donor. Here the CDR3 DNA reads TGCGCCAGCAGCCTTGGGGGCTCCGAGCAGTACTTC. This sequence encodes CASSLGGSEQYF.